This entry concerns a single T cell receptor (beta chain). With V trimmed by 4 bases and J by 3 bases, 6 bases remained unmatched. The CDR3 is 15 residues long. Germline lookup yields CDR1 LGHNA and CDR2 YSLEER. These data originate in a study of control samples from healthy donors and cancer patients. Some clones are missing from TCRdb's copy, which holds only in-frame ones; the method was immunoSEQ multiplex PCR. The sample records roughly 74,000 clones, 85% to 95% being singletons. The sample consisted of blood. This chain connects TRBV4-3 to TRBJ2-3; TRBD2 matches at 8 bases. The receptor was derived from a woman between 18 and 30 years old in good health. CDR3 coding DNA: TGCGCCAGCAGCCGAGATAGCGGGATTACAGATACGCAGTATTTT. Translating gives CASSRDSGITDTQYF.